These T cell receptor beta chains were read from a single sample in a study of T cell responses to AZD1222 COVID-19 vaccine. TCRdb keeps only in-frame clones here, not all; method: immunoSEQ multiplex PCR. Of about 120,000 clones listed, just over 90% are singletons. Material: peripheral blood, obtained 28 days after the second AZD1222 dose. The receptors derive from an adult who received the AZD1222 COVID-19 vaccine. Each CDR3 is given with its conserved first and last residue. The D gene is left open where the match is weak. Clone size is shown for a subset of rows, as once, few, many or a class of expanded clone.

TRBV3-1/TRBV3-2,-,TRBJ1-2,-,CASGRLTSNYGYTF,TGTGCCAGCGGACGATTAACCTCTAACTATGGCTACACCTTC
TRBV9,-,TRBJ2-1,TRBD2,CASSVAGVTSGPGNEQFF,TGTGCCAGCAGCGTAGCAGGGGTTACTAGCGGGCCGGGGAATGAGCAGTTCTTC
TRBV7-9,-,TRBJ2-4,TRBD1,CASSLGAGGPPAKNIQYF,TGTGCCAGCAGCTTAGGGGCAGGGGGCCCCCCTGCCAAAAACATTCAGTACTTC
TRBV19,few,TRBJ1-5,-,CASSTDYQPQHF,TGTGCCAGTAGTACGGATTATCAGCCCCAGCATTTT
TRBV7-3,once,TRBJ1-2,TRBD1,CASSPGQGNYGYTF,TGTGCCAGCAGCCCCGGACAGGGGAACTATGGCTACACCTTC
TRBV6-5,-,TRBJ1-1,-,CASSYWSQGEAFF,TGTGCCAGCAGTTACTGGTCGCAGGGAGAAGCTTTCTTT
TRBV10-3,once,TRBJ1-2,-,CAISESLEGRGYTF,TGTGCCATCAGTGAGTCGTTGGAGGGTCGCGGCTACACCTTC
TRBV5-5,-,TRBJ2-7,-,CASSLFEQPTYEQYF,TGTGCCAGCAGCTTGTTTGAACAACCCACCTACGAGCAGTACTTC
TRBV27,-,TRBJ1-1,TRBD1,CASSPGGMNTEAFF,TGTGCCAGCAGTCCAGGGGGCATGAACACTGAAGCTTTCTTT
TRBV5-1,-,TRBJ1-4,-,CASSLEGRSNEKLFF,TGCGCCAGCAGCTTGGAGGGACGCAGTAATGAAAAACTGTTTTTT
TRBV9,once,TRBJ2-2,TRBD2,CASSVSTPTGSHGTSGRATGELFF,TGTGCCAGCAGCGTATCAACCCCGACAGGGTCTCATGGGACTAGCGGGAGGGCGACCGGGGAGCTGTTTTTT
TRBV27,-,TRBJ1-2,-,CASSLYRDYGYTF,TGTGCCAGCAGTTTATACAGGGACTATGGCTACACCTTC
TRBV18,-,TRBJ2-5,TRBD2,CASSPGLAGGPILETQYF,TGTGCCAGCTCACCGGGACTAGCGGGAGGGCCGATCTTGGAGACCCAGTACTTC
TRBV27,-,TRBJ1-6,-,CASSFGNSPLHF,TGTGCCAGCAGTTTTGGCAATTCACCCCTCCACTTT
TRBV18,-,TRBJ2-2,-,CASSPTTGELFF,TGTGCCAGCTCACCGACCACCGGGGAGCTGTTTTTT
TRBV6-5,-,TRBJ2-7,TRBD2,CASSTSGRSSYEQYF,TGTGCCAGCAGTACTAGCGGAAGGAGCTCCTACGAGCAGTACTTC
TRBV5-4,-,TRBJ1-4,-,CASSQYTATNEKLFF,TGTGCCAGCAGCCAATACACTGCAACTAATGAAAAACTGTTTTTT
TRBV4-2,-,TRBJ1-1,-,CASSQDGGSTEAFF,TGTGCCAGCAGCCAAGATGGCGGGAGCACTGAAGCTTTCTTT
TRBV21-1,-,TRBJ2-3,-,CASRSGTAGTDTQYF,TGTGCCAGCCGTTCCGGGACGGCGGGCACAGATACGCAGTATTTT
TRBV5-1,-,TRBJ1-2,-,CASSLVGGDGYTF,TGCGCCAGCAGCTTGGTTGGGGGCGATGGCTACACCTTC
TRBV5-1,-,TRBJ1-1,TRBD1,CASSIRGSGTEAFF,TGCGCCAGCAGTATCAGGGGGTCGGGCACTGAAGCTTTCTTT
TRBV12-2,-,TRBJ2-7,-,CASRFPVGASGNYEQYF,TGTGCAAGTCGCTTTCCTGTGGGGGCTAGCGGAAATTACGAGCAGTACTTC
TRBV6-6,-,TRBJ2-2,-,CASSRVRGETGELFF,TGTGCCAGCAGTAGGGTCAGGGGCGAAACCGGGGAGCTGTTTTTT
TRBV5-6,-,TRBJ2-1,TRBD1,CASSRGTGTGYRYNEQFF,TGTGCCAGCAGTAGGGGCACCGGGACAGGGTATCGTTACAATGAGCAGTTCTTC
TRBV28,once,TRBJ2-7,-,CASSLSRGRGPYEQYF,TGTGCCAGCAGTTTAAGTAGGGGAAGGGGCCCCTACGAGCAGTACTTC
TRBV3-1/TRBV3-2,-,TRBJ1-5,-,CASSQDLRGRRRHF,TGTGCCAGCAGCCAAGACTTGAGGGGCAGACGACGGCATTTT
TRBV7-9,-,TRBJ2-7,TRBD2,CASVLESGLAYEQYF,TGTGCCAGCGTCCTCGAATCGGGACTAGCTTACGAGCAGTACTTC
TRBV9,-,TRBJ2-6,TRBD1,CASDRAGGFGANVLTF,TGTGCCAGCGACCGAGCAGGGGGTTTCGGGGCCAACGTCCTGACTTTC
TRBV6-5,-,TRBJ2-7,TRBD1,CASSPPRGLGYEQYF,TGTGCCAGCAGTCCCCCCAGGGGGCTAGGGTACGAGCAGTACTTC
TRBV10-3,-,TRBJ2-3,TRBD2,CAISLGTSGSPDTQYF,TGTGCCATCAGTCTTGGTACTAGCGGGAGCCCAGATACGCAGTATTTT
TRBV19,-,TRBJ2-5,TRBD1,CASSLGQGQETQYF,TGTGCCAGTAGTTTAGGACAGGGCCAGGAGACCCAGTACTTC
TRBV7-7,-,TRBJ2-5,-,CASSLEGLNRETQYF,TGTGCCAGCAGCTTAGAGGGCCTAAATCGGGAGACCCAGTACTTC
TRBV6-5,-,TRBJ2-7,-,CASRSLADGVYEQYF,TGTGCCAGCCGTTCGTTGGCGGATGGAGTCTACGAGCAGTACTTC
TRBV27,-,TRBJ1-5,-,CASSQENSNQPQHF,TGTGCCAGCAGTCAGGAGAATAGCAATCAGCCCCAGCATTTT
TRBV7-2,-,TRBJ1-4,-,CASSSSPGSVEKLFF,TGTGCCAGCAGCTCCTCCCCAGGATCGGTCGAAAAACTGTTTTTT